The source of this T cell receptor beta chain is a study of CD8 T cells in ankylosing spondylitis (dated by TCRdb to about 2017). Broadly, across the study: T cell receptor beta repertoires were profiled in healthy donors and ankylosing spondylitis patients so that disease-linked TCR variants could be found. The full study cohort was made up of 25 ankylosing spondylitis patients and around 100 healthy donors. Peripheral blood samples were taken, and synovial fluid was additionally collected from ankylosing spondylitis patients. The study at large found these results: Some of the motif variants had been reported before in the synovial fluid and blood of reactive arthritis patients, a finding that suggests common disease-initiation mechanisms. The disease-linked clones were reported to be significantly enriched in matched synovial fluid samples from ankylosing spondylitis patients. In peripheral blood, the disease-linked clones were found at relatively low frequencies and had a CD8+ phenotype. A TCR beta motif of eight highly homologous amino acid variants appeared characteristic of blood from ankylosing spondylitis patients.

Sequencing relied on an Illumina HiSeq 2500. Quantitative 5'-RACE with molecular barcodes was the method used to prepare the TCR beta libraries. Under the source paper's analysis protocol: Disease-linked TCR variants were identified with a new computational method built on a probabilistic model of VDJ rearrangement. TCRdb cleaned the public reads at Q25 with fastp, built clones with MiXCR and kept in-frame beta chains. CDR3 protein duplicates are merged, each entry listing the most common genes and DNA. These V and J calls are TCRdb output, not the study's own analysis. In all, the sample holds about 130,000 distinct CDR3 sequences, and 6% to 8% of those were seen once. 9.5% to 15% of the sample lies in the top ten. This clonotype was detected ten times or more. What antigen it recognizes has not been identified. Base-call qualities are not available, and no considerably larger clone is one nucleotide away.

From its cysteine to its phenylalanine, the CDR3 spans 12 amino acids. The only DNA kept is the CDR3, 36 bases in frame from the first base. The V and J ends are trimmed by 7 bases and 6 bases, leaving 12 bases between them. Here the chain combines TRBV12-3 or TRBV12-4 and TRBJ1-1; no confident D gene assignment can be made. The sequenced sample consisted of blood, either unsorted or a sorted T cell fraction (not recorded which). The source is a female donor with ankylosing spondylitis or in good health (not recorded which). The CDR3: CASTHSRSEAFF. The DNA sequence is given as TGTGCCAGCACCCACTCACGGTCTGAAGCTTTCTTT.